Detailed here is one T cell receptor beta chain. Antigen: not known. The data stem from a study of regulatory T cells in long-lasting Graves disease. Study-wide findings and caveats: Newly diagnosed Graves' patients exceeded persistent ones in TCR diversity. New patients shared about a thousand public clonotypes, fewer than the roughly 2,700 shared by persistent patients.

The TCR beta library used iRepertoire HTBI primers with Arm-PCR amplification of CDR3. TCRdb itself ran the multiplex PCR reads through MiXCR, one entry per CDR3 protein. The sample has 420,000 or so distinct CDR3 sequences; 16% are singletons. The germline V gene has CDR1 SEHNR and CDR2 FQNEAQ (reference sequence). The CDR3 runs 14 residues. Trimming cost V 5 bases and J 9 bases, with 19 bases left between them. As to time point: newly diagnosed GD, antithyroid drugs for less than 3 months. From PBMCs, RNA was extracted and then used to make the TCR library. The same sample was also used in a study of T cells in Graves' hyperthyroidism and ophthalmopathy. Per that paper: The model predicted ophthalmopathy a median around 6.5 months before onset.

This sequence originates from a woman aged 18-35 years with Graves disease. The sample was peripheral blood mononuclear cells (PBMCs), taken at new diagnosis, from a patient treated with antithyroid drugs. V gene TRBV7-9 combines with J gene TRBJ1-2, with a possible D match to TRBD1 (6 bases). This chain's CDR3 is CASSAGVDSLRYTF. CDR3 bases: TGTGCCAGCAGCGCAGGGGTGGACAGTTTGCGCTACACCTTC.